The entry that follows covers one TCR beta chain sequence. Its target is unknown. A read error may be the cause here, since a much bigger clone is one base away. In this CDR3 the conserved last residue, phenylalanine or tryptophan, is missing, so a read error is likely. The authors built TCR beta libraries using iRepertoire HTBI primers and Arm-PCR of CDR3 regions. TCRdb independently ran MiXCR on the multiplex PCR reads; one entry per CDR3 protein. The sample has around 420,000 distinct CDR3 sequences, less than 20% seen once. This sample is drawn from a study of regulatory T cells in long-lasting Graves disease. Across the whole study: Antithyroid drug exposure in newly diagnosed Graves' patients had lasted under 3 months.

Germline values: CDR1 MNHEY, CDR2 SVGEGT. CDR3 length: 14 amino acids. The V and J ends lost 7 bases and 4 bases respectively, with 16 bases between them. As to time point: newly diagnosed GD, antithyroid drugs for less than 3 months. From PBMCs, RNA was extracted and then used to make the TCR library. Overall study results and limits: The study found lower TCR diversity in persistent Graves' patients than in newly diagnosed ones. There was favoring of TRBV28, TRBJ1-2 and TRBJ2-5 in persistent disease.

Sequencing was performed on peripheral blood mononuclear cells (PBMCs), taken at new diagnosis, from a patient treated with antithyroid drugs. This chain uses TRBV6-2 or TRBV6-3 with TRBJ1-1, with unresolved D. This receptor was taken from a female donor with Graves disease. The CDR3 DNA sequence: TGTGCCAGCACGTCGATCATCGGATCCACTGAAGCTTTCTCT. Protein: CASTSIIGSTEAFS.